This T cell receptor (beta chain) emerged from a study of blood T cell repertoires in COVID-19. Study-wide context: COVID-19 samples from acute and convalescent phases originated in the United States, Italy and Spain. Sources were T cells, B-cell-depleted T cells, or PBMCs; the material itself was cDNA or gDNA.

Per the authors' pipeline: Amplification with reference gene primers provided the estimates of nucleated cell counts. Generated by immunoSEQ multiplex PCR, the TCRdb table keeps only in-frame clones and is missing some. That table furnishes V, J and clone size, whereas the DNA furnished D and trimming. The data contain approximately 200,000 clones, approximately 86% of them singletons. The CDR3 length is 19 residues. The V end lost 1 base, the J end lost 7 bases, and 26 bases lay between the germline ends. Germline V gene data show CDR1 as MGHRA and CDR2 as YSYEKL. This clonotype was sampled from a woman younger than 45 with active or convalescent COVID-19. The sample comprised peripheral blood. This chain connects TRBV4-1 to TRBJ2-1; D is possibly TRBD2 (5 bases). In DNA, the CDR3 is TGCGCCAGCAGCCAAGTGGCAGAAGGGTGGATCTCATCGGGGAATGAGCAGTTCTTC. The encoded protein is CASSQVAEGWISSGNEQFF.